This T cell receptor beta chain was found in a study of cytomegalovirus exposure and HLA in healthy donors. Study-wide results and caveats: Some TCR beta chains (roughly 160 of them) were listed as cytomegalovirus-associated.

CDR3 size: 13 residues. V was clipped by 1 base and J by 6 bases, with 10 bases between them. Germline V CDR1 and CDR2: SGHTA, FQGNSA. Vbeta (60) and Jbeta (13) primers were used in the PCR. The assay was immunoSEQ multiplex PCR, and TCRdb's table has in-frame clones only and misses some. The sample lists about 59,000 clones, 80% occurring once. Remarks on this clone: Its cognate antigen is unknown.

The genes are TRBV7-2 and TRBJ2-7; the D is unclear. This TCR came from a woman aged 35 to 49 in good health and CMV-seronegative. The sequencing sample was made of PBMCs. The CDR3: CASSLGSTGEQYF. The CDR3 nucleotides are TGTGCCAGCAGCTTAGGTTCGACGGGCGAGCAGTACTTC.